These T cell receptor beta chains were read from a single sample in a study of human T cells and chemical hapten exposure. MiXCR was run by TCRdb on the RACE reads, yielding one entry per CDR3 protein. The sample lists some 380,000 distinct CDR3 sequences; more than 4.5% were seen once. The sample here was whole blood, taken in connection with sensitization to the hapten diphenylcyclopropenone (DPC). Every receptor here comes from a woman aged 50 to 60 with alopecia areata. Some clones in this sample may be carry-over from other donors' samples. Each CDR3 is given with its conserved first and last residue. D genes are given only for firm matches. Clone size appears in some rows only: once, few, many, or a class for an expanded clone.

CDR3aa: CASSYRASAGELFF
CDR3nt: TGTGCCAGCAGTTACCGGGCTAGCGCCGGGGAGCTGTTTTTT
d_gene: .
len: 14
j_gene: TRBJ2-2
v_gene: TRBV6-5
abundance: many

CDR3aa: CAISESLAGNGVDEQFF
CDR3nt: TGTGCCATCAGTGAGTCCCTAGCGGGTAACGGTGTCGATGAGCAGTTCTTC
d_gene: TRBD2
len: 17
j_gene: TRBJ2-1
v_gene: TRBV10-3
abundance: many

CDR3aa: CASSRSGGAYNEQFF
CDR3nt: TGTGCCAGCAGCCGTAGCGGGGGGGCCTACAATGAGCAGTTCTTC
d_gene: TRBD2
len: 15
j_gene: TRBJ2-1
v_gene: TRBV3-1
abundance: many

CDR3aa: CASSPTGLFREQFF
CDR3nt: TGTGCCAGCAGCCCGACTGGACTCTTCAGGGAGCAGTTCTTC
d_gene: .
len: 14
j_gene: TRBJ2-1
v_gene: TRBV7-8
abundance: many

CDR3aa: CSASPYRQGTYEQYF
CDR3nt: TGCAGTGCCTCCCCCTACCGACAGGGCACCTACGAGCAGTACTTC
d_gene: TRBD1
len: 15
j_gene: TRBJ2-7
v_gene: TRBV20-1
abundance: few

CDR3aa: CASSYSSDGRMNTQYF
CDR3nt: TGTGCCAGCAGTTACTCGAGTGACGGTCGGATGAATACGCAGTATTTT
d_gene: .
len: 16
j_gene: TRBJ2-3
v_gene: TRBV6-5
abundance: few

CDR3aa: CASSSGSRPQHF
CDR3nt: TGTGCCAGTTCATCGGGATCACGGCCCCAGCATTTT
d_gene: .
len: 12
j_gene: TRBJ1-5
v_gene: TRBV27
abundance: many

CDR3aa: CASSLEGGRNTGELFF
CDR3nt: TGTGCCAGCAGCTTAGAAGGGGGCAGGAACACCGGGGAGCTGTTTTTT
d_gene: TRBD1
len: 16
j_gene: TRBJ2-2
v_gene: TRBV7-6
abundance: many

CDR3aa: CASSQGPGTSGVSYEQYF
CDR3nt: TGCGCCAGCAGCCAAGGCCCCGGGACTAGCGGGGTCTCCTACGAGCAGTACTTC
d_gene: TRBD2
len: 18
j_gene: TRBJ2-7
v_gene: TRBV4-1
abundance: few

CDR3aa: CASSLDIGTEAFF
CDR3nt: TGCGCCAGCAGCTTGGATATAGGGACTGAAGCTTTCTTT
d_gene: .
len: 13
j_gene: TRBJ1-1
v_gene: TRBV5-1
abundance: many

CDR3aa: CASSPPGLAGYEQYF
CDR3nt: TGTGCCAGCAGCCCCCCGGGACTAGCGGGATACGAGCAGTACTTC
d_gene: TRBD2
len: 15
j_gene: TRBJ2-7
v_gene: TRBV28
abundance: many

CDR3aa: CATRGEKVKAHNEQFF
CDR3nt: TGTGCCACCAGAGGGGAAAAGGTGAAGGCCCACAATGAGCAGTTCTTC
d_gene: .
len: 16
j_gene: TRBJ2-1
v_gene: TRBV15
abundance: .

CDR3aa: CSAQWPQGEFRYDEQYF
CDR3nt: TGCAGTGCACAATGGCCTCAGGGGGAGTTCCGTTACGACGAGCAGTACTTC
d_gene: TRBD1
len: 17
j_gene: TRBJ2-7
v_gene: TRBV20-1
abundance: many

CDR3aa: CASGLVRGERAFF
CDR3nt: TGTGCTAGTGGTTTGGTACGGGGGGAACGAGCTTTCTTT
d_gene: .
len: 13
j_gene: TRBJ1-1
v_gene: TRBV12-5
abundance: many

CDR3aa: CASSTPALQYTF
CDR3nt: TGTGCCAGCAGCACACCGGCGCTTCAATACACCTTC
d_gene: .
len: 12
j_gene: TRBJ1-2
v_gene: TRBV21-1
abundance: few

CDR3aa: CASSPRTSSDNEQFF
CDR3nt: TGTGCCAGCAGCCCGAGGACTAGCTCAGACAATGAGCAGTTCTTC
d_gene: TRBD2
len: 15
j_gene: TRBJ2-1
v_gene: TRBV13
abundance: many

CDR3aa: CASSLPIDRVYTDTQYF
CDR3nt: TGTGCCAGCAGCTTACCCATCGACAGGGTATACACAGATACGCAGTATTTT
d_gene: TRBD1
len: 17
j_gene: TRBJ2-3
v_gene: TRBV11-2
abundance: many

CDR3aa: CASSTNYRVAGSVLTF
CDR3nt: TGTGCCAGCAGCACTAACTACAGGGTGGCTGGAAGCGTCCTGACTTTC
d_gene: .
len: 16
j_gene: TRBJ2-6
v_gene: TRBV7-6
abundance: .

CDR3aa: CASSLGLGSGTDTQYF
CDR3nt: TGTGCCAGCAGCTTAGGACTTGGGTCCGGCACAGATACGCAGTATTTT
d_gene: .
len: 16
j_gene: TRBJ2-3
v_gene: TRBV7-2
abundance: .

CDR3aa: CASSVSGQGLSEQYF
CDR3nt: TGTGCCAGCAGTGTATCGGGACAGGGTTTATCCGAGCAGTACTTC
d_gene: TRBD1
len: 15
j_gene: TRBJ2-7
v_gene: TRBV28
abundance: many

CDR3aa: CASSFQGMNTEAFF
CDR3nt: TGTGCCAGCAGTTTCCAGGGGATGAACACTGAAGCTTTCTTT
d_gene: .
len: 14
j_gene: TRBJ1-1
v_gene: TRBV28
abundance: many

CDR3aa: CASGGVSSYEQYF
CDR3nt: TGTGCCAGCGGGGGGGTTAGCTCCTACGAGCAGTACTTC
d_gene: TRBD2
len: 13
j_gene: TRBJ2-7
v_gene: TRBV7-2
abundance: many

CDR3aa: CSVGPTGRGNEQFF
CDR3nt: TGCAGCGTCGGGCCGACAGGGAGGGGGAATGAGCAGTTCTTC
d_gene: .
len: 14
j_gene: TRBJ2-1
v_gene: TRBV29-1
abundance: many

CDR3aa: CASSEWNTEAFF
CDR3nt: TGTGCCAGCAGTGAGTGGAACACTGAAGCTTTCTTT
d_gene: .
len: 12
j_gene: TRBJ1-1
v_gene: TRBV6-1
abundance: many

CDR3aa: CASSGQADTQYF
CDR3nt: TGTGCCAGCAGCGGTCAGGCAGATACGCAGTATTTT
d_gene: .
len: 12
j_gene: TRBJ2-3
v_gene: TRBV7-6
abundance: many

CDR3aa: CASSLATEGNTEAFF
CDR3nt: TGTGCCAGCAGTTTAGCCACGGAGGGGAACACTGAAGCTTTCTTT
d_gene: .
len: 15
j_gene: TRBJ1-1
v_gene: TRBV28
abundance: many

CDR3aa: CASSQDFGQGQGQYF
CDR3nt: TGCGCCAGCAGCCAAGATTTCGGACAGGGGCAGGGGCAGTACTTC
d_gene: TRBD1
len: 15
j_gene: TRBJ2-7
v_gene: TRBV4-3
abundance: .

CDR3aa: CASSVGRQGDYEQYF
CDR3nt: TGTGCCAGCAGCGTAGGTAGGCAGGGGGACTACGAGCAGTACTTC
d_gene: TRBD1
len: 15
j_gene: TRBJ2-7
v_gene: TRBV9
abundance: .

CDR3aa: CASVVGEGDTQYF
CDR3nt: TGTGCTAGTGTAGTGGGGGAGGGAGATACGCAGTATTTT
d_gene: TRBD2
len: 13
j_gene: TRBJ2-3
v_gene: TRBV12-5
abundance: many

CDR3aa: CASSPLPEAQYF
CDR3nt: TGTGCCAGCAGTCCCCTCCCGGAGGCCCAGTACTTC
d_gene: .
len: 12
j_gene: TRBJ2-5
v_gene: TRBV6-6
abundance: .

CDR3aa: CSADAGGRGGSPLHF
CDR3nt: TGCAGTGCTGACGCGGGGGGGCGAGGTGGTTCACCCCTCCACTTT
d_gene: .
len: 15
j_gene: TRBJ1-6
v_gene: TRBV20-1
abundance: many

CDR3aa: CASRTMGSTNTEAFF
CDR3nt: TGTGCCAGCAGAACGATGGGCAGTACGAACACTGAAGCTTTCTTT
d_gene: .
len: 15
j_gene: TRBJ1-1
v_gene: TRBV6-5
abundance: many

CDR3aa: CASSEGQIGGELFF
CDR3nt: TGTGCCAGCAGCGAGGGACAAATTGGCGGGGAGCTGTTTTTT
d_gene: .
len: 14
j_gene: TRBJ2-2
v_gene: TRBV6-1
abundance: many

CDR3aa: CASSENWTGGEQYF
CDR3nt: TGTGCCAGCAGTGAAAATTGGACAGGGGGCGAGCAGTACTTC
d_gene: TRBD1
len: 14
j_gene: TRBJ2-7
v_gene: TRBV6-1
abundance: .

CDR3aa: CASTRTVLNEKLFF
CDR3nt: TGTGCCAGCACCAGGACCGTGCTTAATGAAAAACTGTTTTTT
d_gene: .
len: 14
j_gene: TRBJ1-4
v_gene: TRBV2
abundance: many